This TCR beta chain was captured by sequencing in a study of cytomegalovirus exposure and HLA in healthy donors. The PCR employed 60 Vbeta primers together with 13 Jbeta primers. Produced via immunoSEQ multiplex PCR; TCRdb's table is partial and in-frame only. The top ten hold roughly 1.5% of the sample, which has 40,000 to 45,000 clones, around 77% seen once. The CDR3 spans 13 residues. The germline V gene encodes CDR1 SGHTA and CDR2 FQGNSA. Points on this clone: A junction boundary mismatches the germline segment, possibly from a read error. At the DNA level, this CDR3 is encoded by other sequences in the same sample as well.

The receptor comes from a man aged 30 to 39 in good health and CMV-seronegative. Sequences were obtained from PBMCs. The V and J genes are TRBV7-2 and TRBJ2-1; unclear D gene. The CDR3 loop reads CASSSFSYNEQFF. The CDR3 DNA follows: TGTGCCAGCAGCTCATTCTCCTATAATGAGCAGTTCTTC.